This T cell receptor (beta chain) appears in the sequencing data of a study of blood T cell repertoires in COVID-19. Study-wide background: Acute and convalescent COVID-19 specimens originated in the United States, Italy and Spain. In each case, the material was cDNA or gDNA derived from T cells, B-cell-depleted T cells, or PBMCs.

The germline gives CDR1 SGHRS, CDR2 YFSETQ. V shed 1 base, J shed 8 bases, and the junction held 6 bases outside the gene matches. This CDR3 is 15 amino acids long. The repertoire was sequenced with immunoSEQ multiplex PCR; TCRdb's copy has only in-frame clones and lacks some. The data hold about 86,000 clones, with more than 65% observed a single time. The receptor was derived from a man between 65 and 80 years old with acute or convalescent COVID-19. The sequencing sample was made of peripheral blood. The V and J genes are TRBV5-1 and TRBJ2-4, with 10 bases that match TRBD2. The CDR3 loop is CASSLSSSGGYIQYF. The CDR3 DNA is TGCGCCAGCAGCTTGTCGTCTAGCGGGGGATACATTCAGTACTTC. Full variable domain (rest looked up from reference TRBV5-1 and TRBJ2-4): KAGVTQTPRYLIKTRGQQVTLSCSPISGHRSVSWYQQTPGQGLQFLFEYFSETQRNKGNFPGRFSGRQFSNSRSEMNVSTLELGDSALYLCASSLSSSGGYIQYFGAGTRLSVL.